This T cell receptor beta chain originates from a study of blood T cell repertoires in COVID-19. Study overall: Nucleic acid was either cDNA or gDNA, and it came from T cells, B-cell-depleted T cells, or PBMCs.

Losses at the gene ends were 3 bases for V and 8 bases for J; bases not matched to a gene: 6. CDR3 size: 15 residues. Germline CDR1 and CDR2: SNHLY and FYNNEI. TCRdb keeps only in-frame clones here, not all; method: immunoSEQ multiplex PCR. The sample contains roughly 440,000 clones, 70% to 90% of which appear only once. The rearrangement joins TRBV2 to TRBJ2-3; 12 nucleotides line up with TRBD2. Sequencing was carried out using peripheral blood. The TCR originated in a woman aged 50 to 65 with COVID-19, enrolled during active disease. CDR3: CASSEGLAGAGTQYF. The CDR3, as DNA: TGTGCCAGCAGTGAGGGACTAGCGGGCGCTGGTACGCAGTATTTT.